Detailed here is one TCR beta chain. These data belong to a study of blood T cell repertoires in COVID-19. Only in-frame clones appear in the TCRdb table, and some are missing; sequencing was by immunoSEQ multiplex PCR. This sample has some 220,000 clones; around 84% occur once, and the top ten carry 15% to 20%. The CDR3 totals 14 residues. The germline V gene has CDR1 MNHEY and CDR2 SMNVEV (reference sequence). V lost 5 bases to trimming and J lost 0 bases; unmatched junction nucleotides: 4. The chain joins TRBV27 to TRBJ2-7, with 7 bases matching TRBD1. The specimen was peripheral blood. This receptor was taken from a woman of 80 years or more with active or convalescent COVID-19. CDR3 bases: TGTGCCAGCAGTCGGAGACAGGGCTCCTACGAGCAGTACTTC. Its translation is CASSRRQGSYEQYF.